This paragraph reports one TCR beta chain. This sample is drawn from a study of blood T cell repertoires in COVID-19. Study-wide context: COVID-19 samples collected from the United States, Italy and Spain covered acute and convalescent phases. T cells, B-cell-depleted T cells, or PBMCs supplied cDNA or gDNA.

Germline V gives CDR1 MNHEY, CDR2 SVGAGI. This CDR3 has 16 amino acids. Trimming at V came to 0 bases and at J to 7 bases, leaving 9 bases not matched to a gene. Methods used by the authors: Reference gene primer amplification gave estimated nucleated cell counts. TCRdb's copy holds only in-frame clones and misses some; the assay was immunoSEQ multiplex PCR. From that table come the V and J calls and clone size; the DNA was used to work out D and trimming. The sample lists approximately 290,000 clones; around nine tenths were seen once. The source of this sequence is a woman in her sixties with acute or convalescent COVID-19. The rearrangement links TRBV6-5 to TRBJ2-7, with 10 bases lining up with TRBD2. The specimen was peripheral blood. This CDR3 is CASSYSNPGLAREQYF. The CDR3, as DNA: TGTGCCAGCAGTTACTCGAACCCGGGACTAGCGAGGGAGCAGTACTTC.